Shown below are 7 T cell receptor beta chains from a single sample sequenced in a study of beta chain features in type 1 diabetes. Investigators reverse transcribed all isolated RNA, so they sequenced expressed TCRB transcripts. This table comes from immunoSEQ multiplex PCR, and its TCRdb copy is limited to in-frame clones, with some not included. The sample consists of roughly 250,000 clones, about 63% of them appearing once. Sequencing was done on a sample of naive CD4+ T cells from blood. These receptor sequences come from a man aged 25-45 years in good health.

The chain joins TRBV7-2 to TRBJ2-7, with TRBD2 matching 10 bases. There are 15 residues in the CDR3. Unmatched junction bases numbered 9, after V lost 5 bases and J lost 5 bases. Germline CDR1 and CDR2: SGHTA and FQGNSA. The CDR3 reads CASSPSPGLANEQYF. The CDR3 DNA is TGTGCCAGCAGCCCCAGCCCGGGACTAGCGAACGAGCAGTACTTC.

The V call is TRBV30, the J call TRBJ2-1; 9 bases align to TRBD1. Germline trimming cut 2 bases from V and 6 bases from J; bases unmatched to any gene: 8. The CDR3 covers 15 residues. In germline, CDR1 is GTSNPN, CDR2 SVGIG (reference sequence). Here the CDR3 DNA reads TGTGCCTGGAGTAGAACGGACAGGGGAGGCAATGAGCAGTTCTTC. It is translated as CAWSRTDRGGNEQFF.

This chain uses TRBV29-1 with TRBJ1-1; 7 bases align to TRBD1. The CDR3 spans 12 residues. Trimming removed 6 bases from V and 6 bases from J; junction bases left unmatched: 7. From germline, CDR1 is SQVTM and CDR2 ANQGSEA. The CDR3 here is CSVAGQGAEAFF. The CDR3 nucleotides read TGCAGCGTCGCAGGGCAGGGGGCTGAAGCTTTCTTT.

This clone has more than one count but fewer than ten. This rearrangement joins TRBV25-1 to TRBJ2-3; no definite D call. Between the trimmed V and J ends, which lost 3 bases and 6 bases, there was a span of 7 bases. Germline CDR1 reads MGHDK; CDR2 reads SYGVNS. The CDR3 contains 12 residues. This CDR3 is CASSEPLDTQYF. The CDR3 nucleotides are TGTGCCAGCAGTGAGCCACTCGATACGCAGTATTTT.

The gene calls are TRBV25-1 and TRBJ2-2; 8 bases are shared with TRBD2. This CDR3 has 15 residues. The V and J ends lost 3 bases and 4 bases, in that order; junction bases with no gene match: 4. The V gene's germline CDR1 is MGHDK and CDR2 SYGVNS. The CDR3 sequence: CASSEPGGLTGELFF. DNA for the CDR3: TGTGCCAGCAGTGAGCCGGGGGGGCTCACCGGGGAGCTGTTTTTT.

V gene TRBV7-9 combines with J gene TRBJ2-5, with no clear D. The germline V and J ends were trimmed by 5 bases and 1 base, with 14 bases remaining between them. This CDR3 has 15 amino acids. The V gene's germline CDR1 is SEHNR and CDR2 FQNEAQ (reference sequence). CDR3 nucleotide sequence: TGTGCCAGCAGCGCTAGTCAAGGGTCCCAAGAGACCCAGTACTTC. Its translation is CASSASQGSQETQYF.

There are a few counts of this clone. The chain combines TRBV29-1 with TRBJ2-3; possibly TRBD2 for D (5 bases). Germline-derived CDR1 and CDR2 are SQVTM and ANQGSEA. This CDR3 comprises 11 residues. V dropped 4 bases and J dropped 11 bases, with 13 bases sitting between them. For the CDR3, the DNA is TGCAGCGTTGGCGAGGGCTTTCAGCAGTATTTT. Encoded protein: CSVGEGFQQYF.